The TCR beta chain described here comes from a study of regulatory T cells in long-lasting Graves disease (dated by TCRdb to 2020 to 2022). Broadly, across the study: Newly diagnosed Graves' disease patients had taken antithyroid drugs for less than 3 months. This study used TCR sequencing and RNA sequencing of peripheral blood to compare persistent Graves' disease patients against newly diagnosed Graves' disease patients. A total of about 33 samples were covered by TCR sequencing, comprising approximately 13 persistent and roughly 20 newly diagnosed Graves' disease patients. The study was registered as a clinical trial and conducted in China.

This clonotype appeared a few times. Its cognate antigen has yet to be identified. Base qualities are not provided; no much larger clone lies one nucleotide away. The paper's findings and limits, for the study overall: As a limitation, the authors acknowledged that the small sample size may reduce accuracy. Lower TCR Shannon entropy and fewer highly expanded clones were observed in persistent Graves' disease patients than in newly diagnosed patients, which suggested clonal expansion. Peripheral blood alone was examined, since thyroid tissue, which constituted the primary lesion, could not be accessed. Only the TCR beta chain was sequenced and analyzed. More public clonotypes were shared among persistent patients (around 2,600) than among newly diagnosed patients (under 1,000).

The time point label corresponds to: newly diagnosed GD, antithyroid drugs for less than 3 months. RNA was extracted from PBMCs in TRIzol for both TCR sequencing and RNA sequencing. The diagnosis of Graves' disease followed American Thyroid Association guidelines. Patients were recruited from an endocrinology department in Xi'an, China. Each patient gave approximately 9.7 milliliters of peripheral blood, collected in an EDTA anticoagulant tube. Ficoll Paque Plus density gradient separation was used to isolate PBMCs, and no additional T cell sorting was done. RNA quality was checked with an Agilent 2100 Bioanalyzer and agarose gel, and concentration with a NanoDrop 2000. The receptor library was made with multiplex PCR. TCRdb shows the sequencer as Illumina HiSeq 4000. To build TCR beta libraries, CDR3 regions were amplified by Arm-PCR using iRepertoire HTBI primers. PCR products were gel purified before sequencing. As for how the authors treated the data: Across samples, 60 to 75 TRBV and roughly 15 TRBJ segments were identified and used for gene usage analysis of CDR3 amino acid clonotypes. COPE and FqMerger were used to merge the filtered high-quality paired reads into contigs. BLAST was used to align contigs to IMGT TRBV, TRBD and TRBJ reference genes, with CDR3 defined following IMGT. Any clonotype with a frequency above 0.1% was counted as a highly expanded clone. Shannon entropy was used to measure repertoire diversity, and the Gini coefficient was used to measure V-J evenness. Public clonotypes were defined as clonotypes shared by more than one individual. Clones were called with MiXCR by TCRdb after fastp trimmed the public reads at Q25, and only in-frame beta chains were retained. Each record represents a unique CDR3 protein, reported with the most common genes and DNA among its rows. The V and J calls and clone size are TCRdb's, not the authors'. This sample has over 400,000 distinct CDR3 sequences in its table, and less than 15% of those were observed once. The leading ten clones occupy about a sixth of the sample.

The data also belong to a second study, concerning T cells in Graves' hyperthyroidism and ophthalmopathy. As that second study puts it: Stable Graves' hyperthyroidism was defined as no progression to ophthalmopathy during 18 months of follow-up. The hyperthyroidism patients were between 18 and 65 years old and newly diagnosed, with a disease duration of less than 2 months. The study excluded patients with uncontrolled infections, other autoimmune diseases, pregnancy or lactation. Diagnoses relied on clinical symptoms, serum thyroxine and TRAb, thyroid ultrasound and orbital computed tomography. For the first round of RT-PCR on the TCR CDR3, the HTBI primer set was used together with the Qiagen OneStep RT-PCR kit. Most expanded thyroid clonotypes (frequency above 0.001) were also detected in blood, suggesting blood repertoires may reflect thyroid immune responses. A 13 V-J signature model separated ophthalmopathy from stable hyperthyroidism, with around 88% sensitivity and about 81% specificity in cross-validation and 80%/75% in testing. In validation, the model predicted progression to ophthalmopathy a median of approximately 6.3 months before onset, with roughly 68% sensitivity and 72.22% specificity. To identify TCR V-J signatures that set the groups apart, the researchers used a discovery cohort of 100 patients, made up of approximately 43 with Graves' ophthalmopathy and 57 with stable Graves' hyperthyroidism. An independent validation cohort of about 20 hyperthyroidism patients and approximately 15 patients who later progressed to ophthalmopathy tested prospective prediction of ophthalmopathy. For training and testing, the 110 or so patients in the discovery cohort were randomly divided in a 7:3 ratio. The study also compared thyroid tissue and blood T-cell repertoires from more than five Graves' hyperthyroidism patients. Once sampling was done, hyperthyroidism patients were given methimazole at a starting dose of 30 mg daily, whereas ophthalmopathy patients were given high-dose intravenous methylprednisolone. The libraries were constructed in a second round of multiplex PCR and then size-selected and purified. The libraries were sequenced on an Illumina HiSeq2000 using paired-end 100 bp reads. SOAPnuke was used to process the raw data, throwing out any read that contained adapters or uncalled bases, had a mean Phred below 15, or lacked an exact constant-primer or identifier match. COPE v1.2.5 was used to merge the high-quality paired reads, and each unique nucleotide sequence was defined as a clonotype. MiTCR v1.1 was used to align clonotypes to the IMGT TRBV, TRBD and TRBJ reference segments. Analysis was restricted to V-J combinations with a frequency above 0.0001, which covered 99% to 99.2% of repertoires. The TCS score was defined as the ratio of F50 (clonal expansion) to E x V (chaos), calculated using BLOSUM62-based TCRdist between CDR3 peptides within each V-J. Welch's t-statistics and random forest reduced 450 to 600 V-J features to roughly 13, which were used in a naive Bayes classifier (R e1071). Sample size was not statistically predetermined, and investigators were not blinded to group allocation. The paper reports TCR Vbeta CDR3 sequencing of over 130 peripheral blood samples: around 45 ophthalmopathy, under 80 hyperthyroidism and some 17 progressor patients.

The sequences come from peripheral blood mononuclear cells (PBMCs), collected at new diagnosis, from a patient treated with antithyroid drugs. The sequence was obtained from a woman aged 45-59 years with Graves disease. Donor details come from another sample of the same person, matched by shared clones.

In nucleotides, the sequence is TGTGCCAGCAGTTTATGGGTTCTAGCGGGAGGGCCGGGGGAGCTGTTTTTT. Its protein product is CASSLWVLAGGPGELFF. In this chain, TRBV28 is recombined with TRBJ2-2, with 12 middle bases fitting TRBD2. From the cysteine through the phenylalanine, the CDR3 covers 17 amino acids. The entry retains the CDR3 DNA only, 51 bases that are in frame from base 1. V is trimmed back by 0 bases and J by 8 bases, and the junction contains 7 bases that no gene match accounts for. CDR1 and CDR2, per the germline V gene, are MDHEN and SYDVKM.